This T cell receptor (beta chain) was recorded in a study of cytomegalovirus exposure and HLA in healthy donors. PCR primers comprised 60 Vbeta and 13 Jbeta primers. Original processing notes: Later work found around 80 million unique TCR beta chains, with roughly 11 million shared. The table came from immunoSEQ multiplex PCR; TCRdb's copy has only in-frame clones and leaves some out. V and J calls and clone size are those listed in that table; D and trimming were worked out from the DNA. The top ten clones hold approximately 2.4% of a sample with about 100,000 clones, more than 65% of them seen once. Comment on this clone: Its antigen is unidentified.

This CDR3 is 16 amino acids long. Germline V gene sequence: CDR1 MNHEY, CDR2 SVGAGI. The J segment lost 8 bases and the V segment lost 0 bases, leaving 7 bases of the junction unmatched. Study outcomes and limitations: Reportedly, HLA-A and HLA-B alleles of most subjects were accurately predicted from TCR beta.

The chain joins TRBV6-5 to TRBJ2-3, with 11 bases that match TRBD2. Material for sequencing was PBMCs. This TCR came from a man aged 25 to 40 in good health and CMV-seronegative. Here the CDR3 DNA reads TGTGCCAGCAGTTACTCGGCTAGCGGGGGGAGTGGTACGCAGTATTTT. It codes for CASSYSASGGSGTQYF.